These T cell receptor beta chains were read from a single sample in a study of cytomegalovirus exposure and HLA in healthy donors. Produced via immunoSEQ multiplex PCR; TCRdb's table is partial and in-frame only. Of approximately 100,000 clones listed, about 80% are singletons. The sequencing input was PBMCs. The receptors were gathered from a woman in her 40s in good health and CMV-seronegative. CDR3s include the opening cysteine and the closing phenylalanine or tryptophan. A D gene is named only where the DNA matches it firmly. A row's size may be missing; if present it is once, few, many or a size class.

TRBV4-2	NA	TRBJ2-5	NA	TGTGCCAGCAGCCAAGACAGGCAAGAGACCCAGTACTTC	CASSQDRQETQYF
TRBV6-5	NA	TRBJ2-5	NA	TGTGCCAGCAGTTTTTTGACAAACCAAGAGACCCAGTACTTC	CASSFLTNQETQYF
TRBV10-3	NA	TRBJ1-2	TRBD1	TGTGCCTCCCTCCGGGACAGTAACTATGGCTACACCTTC	CASLRDSNYGYTF
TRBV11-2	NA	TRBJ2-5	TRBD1	TGTGCCAGCAGCGAAATCACAGGGGTGCAAGAGACCCAGTACTTC	CASSEITGVQETQYF
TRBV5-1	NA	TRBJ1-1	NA	TGCGCCAGCAGCTTGGTTCCCGGGGGGGACACTGAAGCTTTCTTT	CASSLVPGGDTEAFF
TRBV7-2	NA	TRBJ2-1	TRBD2	TGTGCCAGCTTAGCGGGAGCTAGTGGTGAGCAGTTCTTC	CASLAGASGEQFF
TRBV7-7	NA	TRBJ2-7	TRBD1	TGTGCCAGCAGCTTCTCGACAGGGGGAAACTACGAGCAGTACTTC	CASSFSTGGNYEQYF
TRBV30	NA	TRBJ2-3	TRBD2	TGTGCCTGGAGTGTATCTTATGGACTAGCATCCACAGATACGCAGTATTTT	CAWSVSYGLASTDTQYF
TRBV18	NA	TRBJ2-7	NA	TGTGCCAGCTCACCACCATTGGGAAGCGGTTCCTACGAGCAGTACTTC	CASSPPLGSGSYEQYF
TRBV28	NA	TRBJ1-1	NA	TGTGCCAGCAGTCACGGGTGGACTGAAGCTTTCTTT	CASSHGWTEAFF
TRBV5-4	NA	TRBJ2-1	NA	TGTGCCAGCAGCCGGGACTCGAGCTCCTACAATGAGCAGTTCTTC	CASSRDSSSYNEQFF
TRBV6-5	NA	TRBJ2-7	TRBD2	TGTGCCAGCAGTTACTCGCGGGGGGCGGAGGAGCAGTACTTC	CASSYSRGAEEQYF
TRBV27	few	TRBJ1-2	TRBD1	TGTGCCACCGGTACCGGGACAGGGTATGGCTACACCTTC	CATGTGTGYGYTF
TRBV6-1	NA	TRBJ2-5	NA	TGTGCCAGCAGTGAAGTAGACGGAGCGGAGACCCAGTACTTC	CASSEVDGAETQYF
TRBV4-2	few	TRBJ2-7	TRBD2	TGTGCCAGCAGCCAAGATAGTAGCGGGAACTCCTACGAGCAGTACTTC	CASSQDSSGNSYEQYF
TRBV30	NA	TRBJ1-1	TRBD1	TGTGCCTGGAGTATCTGGACAGGGGTGAACACTGAAGCTTTCTTT	CAWSIWTGVNTEAFF
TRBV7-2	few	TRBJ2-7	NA	TGTGCCAGCAGCTTAGGTCGGGAGCAGTACTTC	CASSLGREQYF
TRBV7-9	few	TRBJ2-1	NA	TGTGCCAGCAGCTTAGGCAGGGGAGATGAGCAGTTCTTC	CASSLGRGDEQFF
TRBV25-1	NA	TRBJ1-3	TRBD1	TGTGCCAGCAGTCGATCGACAGGGTCTGGAAACACCATATATTTT	CASSRSTGSGNTIYF
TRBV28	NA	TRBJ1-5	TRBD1	TGTGCCAGCAGTCCCCCCGGGACAGGGAATCAGCCCCAGCATTTT	CASSPPGTGNQPQHF
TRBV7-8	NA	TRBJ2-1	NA	TGTGCCAGCAGTCCGACAGGTGGCTCAGGTTACAATGAGCAGTTCTTC	CASSPTGGSGYNEQFF
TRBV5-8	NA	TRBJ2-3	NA	TGTGCCAGCAGCACGGGGGGCACAGATACGCAGTATTTT	CASSTGGTDTQYF
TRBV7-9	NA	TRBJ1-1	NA	TGTGCCAACAGCACGCGGGAAGAAGCTTTCTTT	CANSTREEAFF
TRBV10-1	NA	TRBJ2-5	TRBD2	TGCGCCAGCAGCGAGGGACTAGCGGGGGCGAACACAGAGACCCAGTACTTC	CASSEGLAGANTETQYF
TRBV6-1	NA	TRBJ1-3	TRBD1	TGTGCCAGCAGTTCAGGGGGCTGGAGAAACACCATATATTTT	CASSSGGWRNTIYF
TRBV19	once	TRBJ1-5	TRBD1	TGTGCCAGTAGTCAAACAGGGGCCTACAATCAGCCCCAGCATTTT	CASSQTGAYNQPQHF
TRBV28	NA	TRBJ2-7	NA	TGTGCCAGCAAAAAGAACCCCGCAACCTACGAGCAGTACTTC	CASKKNPATYEQYF
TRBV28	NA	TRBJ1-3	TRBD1	TGTGCCAGCAGTTCACGACAGGGGCGGGGGTCTGGAAACACCATATATTTT	CASSSRQGRGSGNTIYF
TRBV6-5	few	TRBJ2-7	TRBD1	TGTGCCACTACAAACACGGACAGGTTTAACGAGCAGTACTTC	CATTNTDRFNEQYF
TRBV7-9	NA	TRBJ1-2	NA	TGTTCCAGCAGCTTAGTACTTAGCAACTGGGGCTACACCTTC	CSSSLVLSNWGYTF
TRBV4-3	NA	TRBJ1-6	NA	TGCGCCAGCAGCCAAGATATCCAACGCGGTTCACCCCTCCACTTT	CASSQDIQRGSPLHF
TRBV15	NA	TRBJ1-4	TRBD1	TGTGCCACCAGCAGAGTTCGACAGGGGAGCGTAAAACTGTTTTTT	CATSRVRQGSVKLFF
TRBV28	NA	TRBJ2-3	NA	TGTGCCAGCAGTTCTGTAGCGGAGCACACAGATACGCAGTATTTT	CASSSVAEHTDTQYF
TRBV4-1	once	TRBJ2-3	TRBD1	TGCGCCAGCAGCAGGGGACAGGCAGATACGCAGTATTTT	CASSRGQADTQYF
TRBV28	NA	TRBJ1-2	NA	TGTGTCAGCAGTTTCAAGGAGGGGTACCTCACTGGCTACACCTTC	CVSSFKEGYLTGYTF
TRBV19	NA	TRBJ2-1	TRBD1	TGTGCCAGTAGGGGCCCTCAGGGGGCGGCTTATGAGCAGTTCTTC	CASRGPQGAAYEQFF
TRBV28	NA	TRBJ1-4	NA	TGTGCCAGCAGTTTCTTGGGAGCAACTAATGAAAAACTGTTTTTT	CASSFLGATNEKLFF
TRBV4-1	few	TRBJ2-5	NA	TGCGCCAGCAGCCCAAGGGTCACGGGGGGCGGGCAAGAGACCCAGTACTTC	CASSPRVTGGGQETQYF
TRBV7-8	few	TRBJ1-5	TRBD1	TGTGCCAGCAGCTACGACAGGGAGGATCAGCCCCAGCATTTT	CASSYDREDQPQHF
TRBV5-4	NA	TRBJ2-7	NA	TGTGCCAGCAGCTTGGGTCGGGACTCTTCCTACGAGCAGTACTTC	CASSLGRDSSYEQYF
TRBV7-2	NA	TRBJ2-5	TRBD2	TGTGCCAGCAGCTTAGGTATCGGGGGGGTGGAGGACCAGTACTTC	CASSLGIGGVEDQYF
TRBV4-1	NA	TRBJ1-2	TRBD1	TGCGCCAGCAGCCGAGGGACAGCCTCCCCCGGTGGCTACACCTTC	CASSRGTASPGGYTF
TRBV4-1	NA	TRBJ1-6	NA	TGCGCCAGCAGCCAAGATCGTCGGTCGCAGGGGATTAATTCACCCCTCCACTTT	CASSQDRRSQGINSPLHF
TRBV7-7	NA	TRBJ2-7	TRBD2	TGTGCCAGCAGCTTACTAGCGGGGGACTCCTACGAGCAGTACTTC	CASSLLAGDSYEQYF
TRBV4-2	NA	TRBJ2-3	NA	TGTGCCAGCAGCCAAGATCAAAGGGAGGCCGGGTATTTT	CASSQDQREAGYF
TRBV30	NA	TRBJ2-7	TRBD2	TGTGCCTGGGCTAGCGGGACCTACTACGAGCAGTACTTC	CAWASGTYYEQYF
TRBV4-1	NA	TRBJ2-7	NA	TGCGCCAGCAGCCAAGACGGTCTAGTGGACTACGAGCAGTACTTC	CASSQDGLVDYEQYF
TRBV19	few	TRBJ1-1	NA	TGTCCTAGGGAGCGGAGAAACACTGAAGCTTTCTTT	CPRERRNTEAFF
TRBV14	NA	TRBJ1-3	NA	TGTGCCAGCAGCCAGTTTCTCGGAAACACCATATATTTT	CASSQFLGNTIYF
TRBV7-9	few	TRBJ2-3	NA	TGTGCCAGCACCCCCAGTTCCCGCAACACAGATACGCAGTATTTT	CASTPSSRNTDTQYF
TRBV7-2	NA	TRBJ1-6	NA	TGTGCCAGCAGCTTAGTGGGGGCGATTAATTCACCCCTCCACTTT	CASSLVGAINSPLHF
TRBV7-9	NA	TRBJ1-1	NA	TGTGCCAGCAGCTTATCAGGCGTTGAAGCTTTCTTT	CASSLSGVEAFF
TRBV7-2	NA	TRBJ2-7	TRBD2	TGTGCCAGCAGCTTAGGGGGGCCTAGCGGGGACCTCTACGAGCAGTACTTC	CASSLGGPSGDLYEQYF
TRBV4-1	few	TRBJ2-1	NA	TGCGCCAGCAGCCCGGGCCCAGCGGTTTCTTACAATGAGCAGTTCTTC	CASSPGPAVSYNEQFF
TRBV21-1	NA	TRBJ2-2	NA	TGTGCCAGCAGCAAAGAGGCGGGGGGCCCCCAATCGAACACCGGGGAGCTGTTTTTT	CASSKEAGGPQSNTGELFF
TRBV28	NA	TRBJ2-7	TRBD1	TGTGCCAGCAGGCCCACAGGGGCCGGGTACGAGCAGTACTTC	CASRPTGAGYEQYF
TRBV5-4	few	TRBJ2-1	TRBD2	TGTGCCAGCAGCTTGGCCGTGACTAGCGGGAGACCAAATGAGCAGTTCTTC	CASSLAVTSGRPNEQFF
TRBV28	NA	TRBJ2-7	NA	TGTGCCAGCAGTTTATCTGAGGCGGGCGAGCAGTACTTC	CASSLSEAGEQYF
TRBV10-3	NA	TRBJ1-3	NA	TGTGCCATCAGTGGACAGGAGGTCTCTGGAAACACCATATATTTT	CAISGQEVSGNTIYF
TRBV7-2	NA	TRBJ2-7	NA	TGTGCCAGCAGCATATACCCCCCCGGAGGGCCGTTGAATGAGCAGTACTTC	CASSIYPPGGPLNEQYF